These 26 T cell receptor beta chains share one sample of origin, sequenced in a study of cytomegalovirus exposure and HLA in healthy donors. 13 Jbeta primers and 60 Vbeta primers were used for the PCR. Method: immunoSEQ multiplex PCR; TCRdb's copy keeps in-frame clones and lacks some. Of 210,000 or so clones in the sample, approximately 82% were seen once. The sample consisted of PBMCs. The receptors derive from a woman in her 40s in good health and CMV-seronegative.

As regards this clone: This CDR3 is also generated by other DNA sequences in the sample. The chain combines TRBV7-2 with TRBJ1-2; D is ambiguous. Germline CDR1 reads SGHTA; CDR2 reads FQGNSA. This CDR3 is 13 amino acids long. Trimming pared 2 bases from V and 2 bases from J, leaving 6 bases between. CDR3 amino acids: CASSLNRNYGYTF. The CDR3 DNA reads as TGTGCCAGCAGCTTAAATAGAAACTATGGCTACACCTTC.

The V gene is TRBV29-1, the J gene TRBJ1-2; no definite D call. V lost 7 bases and J 5 bases, leaving 11 bases between the germline ends. Germline-derived CDR1 and CDR2 are SQVTM and ANQGSEA. This CDR3 is 11 amino acids long. CDR3 sequence: CSAAEEYGYTF. The CDR3, as DNA: TGCAGCGCCGCAGAGGAATATGGCTACACCTTC.

This chain connects TRBV5-4 to TRBJ2-3, with 7 bases identical to TRBD1. The CDR3 covers 17 residues. Germline V gene lookup returns CDR1 SGHNT and CDR2 YYREEE (reference sequence). The J segment lost 3 bases and the V segment lost 4 bases, leaving 14 bases of the junction unmatched. This chain's CDR3 is CASSPKVTGMVTDTQYF. The CDR3 DNA is TGTGCCAGCAGCCCGAAGGTGACAGGGATGGTAACAGATACGCAGTATTTT.

As for this clone: Its ends do not fully match the called genes, so a read error is possible. The chain recombines TRBV5-1 with TRBJ2-5; the match to TRBD1 covers 7 bases. This CDR3 region has 15 residues. Germline V gene data show CDR1 as SGHRS and CDR2 as YFSETQ. The chain's CDR3 is CASSLSGQGGGGQDF. CDR3 DNA: TGCGCCAGCAGCTTGAGTGGGCAAGGGGGCGGAGGTCAAGACTTC.

Points on this clone: One junction end disagrees with the germline gene, perhaps due to a read error. V usage is TRBV7-3 and J usage is TRBJ2-5, with 7 bases matching TRBD1. CDR3 length equals 14 residues. CDR1 and CDR2 (germline): SGHTA, FQGTGA. The chain's CDR3 is CASSLTGGEESQYF. For the CDR3, the DNA is TGTGCCAGCAGCTTAACAGGGGGCGAAGAGTCCCAGTACTTC.

This sequence joins TRBV5-1 and TRBJ2-6; 8 nucleotides agree with TRBD2. CDR3 length equals 16 residues. V shed 2 bases and J 2 bases; nucleotides not matched to a gene: 3. Per germline, CDR1 SGHRS and CDR2 YFSETQ. The CDR3 protein is CASSLTTSAGANVLTF. The CDR3 DNA sequence: TGCGCCAGCAGCTTAACGACTAGCGCTGGGGCCAACGTCCTGACTTTC.

This clone has just one count. The CDR3 bases are TGCGCCAGCAGCGCCGACCCTAGCGGGGTTTACAATGAGCAGTTCTTC. Translation gives CASSADPSGVYNEQFF. The V call is TRBV10-2, the J call TRBJ2-1; 9 nucleotides agree with TRBD2. This CDR3 is 16 amino acids long. The germline V gene has CDR1 WSHSY and CDR2 SAAADI. V shed 6 bases and J 4 bases; nucleotides not matched to a gene: 10.

This chain uses TRBV5-1 with TRBJ2-7; a possible D gene is TRBD2 (6 bases). This CDR3 comprises 15 residues. Germline CDR1 SGHRS, CDR2 YFSETQ. Trimming removed 2 bases at V and 0 bases at J, with 12 bases between. CDR3 loop: CASSFGAGTSYEQYF. CDR3 nucleotide sequence: TGCGCCAGCAGCTTCGGGGCGGGGACCTCCTACGAGCAGTACTTC.

The rearrangement joins TRBV2 to TRBJ2-5; 10 bases align to TRBD1. The CDR3 runs 14 residues. Looked up from germline, CDR1 is SNHLY and CDR2 is FYNNEI. V was clipped by 3 bases and J by 5 bases; unmatched bases: 3. The CDR3: CASSEGTGAETQYF. The CDR3, as DNA: TGTGCCAGCAGTGAGGGGACAGGGGCGGAGACCCAGTACTTC.

This chain connects TRBV13 to TRBJ1-1; 9 bases map to TRBD1. This CDR3 contains 13 residues. Germline V lookup: CDR1 PRHDT, CDR2 FYEKMQ (reference sequence). After removal of 5 bases from V and 9 bases from J, the junction contained 7 bases not matched to a gene. CDR3 DNA: TGTGCCAGCAGCCTGAGGACAGGGGTGCAAGCTTTCTTT. Amino acid sequence: CASSLRTGVQAFF. Full variable domain (missing parts from reference TRBV13 and TRBJ1-1): AAGVIQSPRHLIKEKRETATLKCYPIPRHDTVYWYQQGPGQDPQFLISFYEKMQSDKGSIPDRFSAQQFSDYHSELNMSSLELGDSALYFCASSLRTGVQAFFGQGTRLTVV.

The V call is TRBV2, the J call TRBJ1-5; D perhaps matches TRBD1 (5 bases). The germline gives CDR1 SNHLY, CDR2 FYNNEI. V was pared by 3 bases and J by 5 bases, with 14 bases between. This CDR3 is built from 15 residues. CDR3 residues: CASSEKAGPDQPQHF. CDR3 nucleotides: TGTGCCAGCAGTGAGAAGGCAGGGCCAGATCAGCCCCAGCATTTT.

This clone was seen just once. This chain connects TRBV28 to TRBJ2-7, with 12 bases aligning to TRBD1. Germline assignment: CDR1 MDHEN and CDR2 SYDVKM. This CDR3 comprises 12 residues. V was pared by 8 bases and J by 7 bases, with 3 bases of the junction left unmatched. CDR3 sequence (DNA): TGTGCCAGCCGGGACAGGGGGCAAGAGCAGTACTTC. Protein sequence: CASRDRGQEQYF.

CDR3 nucleotide sequence: TGTGCCACCAGCAGAGATGTGTACAGAGAGCAGTTCTTC. It yields the protein CATSRDVYREQFF. This chain connects TRBV15 to TRBJ2-1; no clear D gene. Germline CDR1 is LNHNV and CDR2 is YYDKDF (reference sequence). The CDR3 loop spans 13 amino acids. V was cut by 0 bases and J by 10 bases, with 10 bases left in between.

The J gene is TRBJ1-1, the V gene TRBV19; 8 bases map to TRBD1. V lost 4 bases and J lost 6; bases outside the gene matches: 10. The CDR3 is 15 amino acids. Germline assignment: CDR1 LNHDA and CDR2 SQIVND (reference sequence). The CDR3 coding sequence is TGTGCCAGTAGTAACCGCGACAGGGGCGGACCTGAAGCTTTCTTT. Its translation is CASSNRDRGGPEAFF.

A single count supports this clone. The CDR3 nucleotides read TGTGCCAGCAGTTTTCCAGCGCGACCCACAGATACGCAGTATTTT. Translating it yields CASSFPARPTDTQYF. The gene calls are TRBV28 and TRBJ2-3; D remains unclear. Germline assignment: CDR1 MDHEN and CDR2 SYDVKM. Trimming shortened V by 3 bases and J by 2 bases, and 12 bases separated the two germline ends. This CDR3 has 15 residues.

The gene calls are TRBV7-6 and TRBJ1-5; weak D call: TRBD1 (5 bases). The CDR3 has 14 residues. Germline CDR1 SGHVS, CDR2 FNYEAQ. Trimming cost V 4 bases and J 6 bases, with 13 bases left between them. The DNA of the CDR3 is TGTGCCAGCAGCTCAGGCGGGGGGACTCAGCCCCAGCATTTT. Amino acid sequence: CASSSGGGTQPQHF.

V and J are TRBV5-1 and TRBJ2-1; 12 bases match TRBD2. The CDR3 covers 16 residues. CDR1 SGHRS and CDR2 YFSETQ come from the germline V gene. The V gene end was trimmed by 1 base and the J gene end by 5 bases; junction bases not matched to a gene: 4. The CDR3 is CASSLTGTSGHNEQFF. The CDR3 DNA follows: TGCGCCAGCAGCTTGACCGGGACTAGCGGGCACAATGAGCAGTTCTTC.

The CDR3 here is CASSQGQEYEQYF. CDR3 nucleotides: TGTGCCAGCAGCCAGGGACAGGAATACGAGCAGTACTTC. The J gene is TRBJ2-7, the V gene TRBV5-4, with 8 bases matching TRBD1. This CDR3 has 13 residues. Looked up from germline, CDR1 is SGHNT and CDR2 is YYREEE (reference sequence). The trim removed 4 bases at V and 4 bases at J, leaving 4 bases unmatched.

The rearrangement uses TRBV4-3 and TRBJ2-7; TRBD1 aligns across 9 bases. Germline loops: CDR1 LGHNA, CDR2 YSLEER. The CDR3 extends over 14 amino acids. The trim removed 0 bases at V and 11 bases at J, leaving 8 bases unmatched. The CDR3: CASSQEGTGLGEYF. The CDR3 DNA follows: TGCGCCAGCAGCCAAGAAGGGACAGGGCTGGGGGAGTACTTC.

The CDR3 region is CASSRGGSAYGYTF. The CDR3 DNA reads TGTGCCAGCAGCCGTGGGGGCTCGGCTTATGGCTACACCTTC. The V call is TRBV7-9, the J call TRBJ1-2; maybe TRBD1 (6 bases). Germline lookup yields CDR1 SEHNR and CDR2 FQNEAQ (reference sequence). The V gene lost 5 bases and the J gene lost 5 bases, with 15 bases spanning the gap. CDR3 length: 14 amino acids.

The J gene is TRBJ2-2, the V gene TRBV7-2, with TRBD1 as a possible D gene (5 bases). Trimming took off 2 bases at V and 1 base at J, with 11 bases between the two ends. The CDR3 extends over 16 amino acids. Germline V CDR1 and CDR2: SGHTA, FQGNSA. The CDR3 region is CASSLRRVGNTGELFF. The CDR3 nucleotides are TGTGCCAGCAGCTTACGCAGGGTTGGGAACACCGGGGAGCTGTTTTTT.

The chain has TRBV6-5 and TRBJ1-6; D is undetermined. CDR1 is MNHEY and CDR2 is SVGAGI in the germline V gene. The V end lost 2 bases, the J end lost 8 bases, and 16 bases lay between the germline ends. CDR3 size: 16 residues. CDR3 sequence (DNA): TGTGCCAGCAGTTACCTCCCCAGCGGGGAGGATTCACCCCTCCACTTT. Its translation is CASSYLPSGEDSPLHF.

The rearrangement uses TRBV19 and TRBJ2-5, with 14 bases that match TRBD2. Looked up from germline, CDR1 is LNHDA and CDR2 is SQIVND (reference sequence). CDR3 length: 16 amino acids. The V gene end was trimmed by 6 bases and the J gene end by 5 bases; junction bases not matched to a gene: 8. CDR3 bases: TGTGCCAGTAGCACCACCAGACTAGCGGGAGGGGAGACCCAGTACTTC. As protein: CASSTTRLAGGETQYF.

The J gene is TRBJ2-1, the V gene TRBV9; tentative D call: TRBD1 (5 bases). V was pared by 1 base and J by 8 bases, with 10 bases between. From germline, CDR1 is SGDLS and CDR2 YYNGEE. CDR3 length equals 13 residues. The CDR3: CASSVTEGDEQFF. The CDR3 DNA sequence: TGTGCCAGCAGCGTAACTGAAGGGGATGAGCAGTTCTTC.

The chain links TRBV5-8 to TRBJ2-7, with D perhaps TRBD1 (7 bases). Trimming removed 0 bases from V and 4 bases from J, with 14 bases in between. This CDR3 is built from 15 residues. Germline loops: CDR1 SGHTS, CDR2 YDEGEE. CDR3 nucleotides: TGTGCCAGCAGCTTGGTCAGGGGGGAAATATACGAGCAGTACTTC. It encodes CASSLVRGEIYEQYF.

This chain links TRBV2 with TRBJ1-5; D is unresolved. Germline V gene lookup returns CDR1 SNHLY and CDR2 FYNNEI. The CDR3 has 14 residues. Between the trimmed V and J ends, which lost 4 bases and 4 bases, there was a span of 11 bases. Here the CDR3 reads CASSAVSGNQPQHF. As DNA, the CDR3 is TGTGCCAGCAGTGCGGTGTCGGGGAATCAGCCCCAGCATTTT.